The 19 T cell receptor beta chains in this list originate from one sample, sequenced in a study of blood T cells in healthy people across ages. A second PCR, run for about 6 to 11 cycles, used a sample-barcoded 5' primer plus a J-beta primer mix. MiXCR, applied by TCRdb to the 5' RACE reads, yields one record per CDR3 protein. The table has approximately 800,000 distinct CDR3 sequences, about 62% seen once. The sample taken for sequencing was blood. All receptors derive from a man between 25 and 39 years old in good health.

V usage is TRBV11-2 and J usage is TRBJ2-5; 8 nucleotides align to TRBD2. The CDR3 consists of 14 residues. The trim removed 8 bases at V and 1 base at J, leaving 6 bases unmatched. Germline V gives CDR1 SGHAT, CDR2 FQNNGV. For the CDR3, the DNA is TGTGCCAGCCGGGAGGGACCCCTCCAAGAGACCCAGTACTTC. It is translated as CASREGPLQETQYF.

This chain joins TRBV15 and TRBJ2-7; 12 bases are shared with TRBD1. The CDR3 covers 18 residues. Looked up from germline, CDR1 is LNHNV and CDR2 is YYDKDF (reference sequence). V shed 0 bases and J 4 bases; nucleotides not matched to a gene: 10. CDR3 amino acids: CATSRDASSGQGAYEQYF. CDR3 coding DNA: TGTGCCACCAGCAGAGATGCGAGTTCGGGACAGGGGGCTTACGAGCAGTACTTC.

This chain links TRBV28 with TRBJ2-2; 9 bases match TRBD1. The trim removed 11 bases at V and 7 bases at J, leaving 8 bases unmatched. Germline V gene data show CDR1 as MDHEN and CDR2 as SYDVKM. This CDR3 comprises 13 residues. CDR3 coding DNA: TGTGCCGGAAGGACAGGGGCGAACGGGGAGCTGTTTTTT. Residues: CAGRTGANGELFF.

The rearrangement joins TRBV7-9 to TRBJ2-3; D gene uncertain. Between the trimmed V and J ends, which lost 0 bases and 0 bases, there was a span of 10 bases. The CDR3 extends over 16 amino acids. Germline values: CDR1 SEHNR, CDR2 FQNEAQ (reference sequence). This CDR3 is CASSLAIQPSTDTQYF. The CDR3 region has the DNA TGTGCCAGCAGCTTAGCGATCCAGCCTAGCACAGATACGCAGTATTTT.

This rearrangement joins TRBV7-9 to TRBJ1-1; D is possibly TRBD1 (6 bases). The CDR3 sequence is 13 residues long. Trimming shortened V by 5 bases and J by 1 base, and 8 bases separated the two germline ends. From germline, CDR1 is SEHNR and CDR2 FQNEAQ (reference sequence). This chain's CDR3 is CASSMDRNTEAFF. The CDR3 DNA reads as TGTGCCAGCAGCATGGACAGGAACACTGAAGCTTTCTTT.

The chain carries TRBV10-3 and TRBJ2-1; D unclear. Germline-derived CDR1 and CDR2 are ENHRY and SYGVKD. The CDR3 covers 17 residues. Trimming removed 3 bases at V and 7 bases at J, with 22 bases between. The CDR3 region is CAISEVGVGRAWNEQFF. As DNA, the CDR3 is TGTGCCATCAGTGAAGTTGGTGTGGGTAGGGCTTGGAATGAGCAGTTCTTC.

The genes are TRBV20-1 and TRBJ1-5; possible D gene TRBD1, 6 bases. The CDR3 is 18 residues long. CDR1 and CDR2 from the germline V gene are DFQATT and SNEGSKA (reference sequence). Trimming removed 6 bases at V and 1 base at J, with 25 bases between. CDR3: CSAINLYRAGTSNQPQHF. The CDR3 nucleotides are TGCAGTGCCATTAACCTCTACAGGGCCGGAACGAGCAATCAGCCCCAGCATTTT.

This clonotype turned up a few times. The chain has TRBV20-1 and TRBJ2-5, with D perhaps matching TRBD2 (6 bases). Germline values: CDR1 DFQATT, CDR2 SNEGSKA (reference sequence). Trimming removed 0 bases from V and 8 bases from J, with 22 bases in between. The CDR3 is 16 amino acids. CDR3 in amino acids: CSARDQPGGIKRTQYF. For the CDR3, the DNA is TGCAGTGCTAGAGATCAACCGGGCGGGATCAAGAGAACCCAGTACTTC.

There are a few counts of this clonotype. The chain combines TRBV6-6 with TRBJ2-5; unclear D gene. V lost 8 bases to trimming and J lost 5 bases, with 12 bases between them. The CDR3 is made up of 12 amino acids. Germline-derived CDR1 and CDR2 are MNHNY and SVGAGI (reference sequence). The CDR3 spells CASCGETETQYF. In nucleotides, the CDR3 is TGTGCCAGCTGTGGCGAGACTGAGACCCAGTACTTC.

The chain carries TRBV12-5 and TRBJ2-1; TRBD1 is a possible D gene (6 bases). The V gene lost 6 bases and the J gene lost 7 bases, with 19 bases spanning the gap. Germline V CDR1 and CDR2: LGHNT, FRNRAP. This CDR3 has 15 amino acids. The CDR3 DNA follows: TGTGCTAGTGGGAACCCGTCACAGGGATTGAATGAGCAGTTCTTC. Its protein is CASGNPSQGLNEQFF.

There are a few counts of this clonotype. The CDR3 DNA reads as TGTGCCAGCAGCCAAAGGAGACAGGGGAGGGATACGCAGTATTTT. Translated, it gives CASSQRRQGRDTQYF. This sequence joins TRBV4-2 and TRBJ2-3; 8 nucleotides align to TRBD1. CDR1 and CDR2 (germline): LGHNA, YNFKEQ. V was clipped by 2 bases and J by 6 bases; unmatched bases: 7. This CDR3 region has 15 residues.

The chain joins TRBV29-1 to TRBJ1-1; TRBD1 matches at 7 bases. Germline V lookup: CDR1 SQVTM, CDR2 ANQGSEA. The J segment lost 8 bases and the V segment lost 7 bases, leaving 10 bases of the junction unmatched. This CDR3 region has 12 residues. The CDR3 bases are TGCAGCGGGGACGGGACAGTCTACGAAGCTTTCTTT. Translated: CSGDGTVYEAFF.

The chain employs TRBV28 and TRBJ2-5; maybe TRBD1 (6 bases). The V end was cut by 5 bases, the J end by 2 bases, with 9 bases between. This CDR3 is built from 13 residues. Germline V CDR1 and CDR2: MDHEN, SYDVKM. CDR3 DNA: TGTGCCAGCAGTGGGACACCTCAAGAGACCCAGTACTTC. Its translation: CASSGTPQETQYF.

This clonotype has more than one count but fewer than ten. The chain joins TRBV12-3 or TRBV12-4 to TRBJ1-2; D unclear. Trimming pared 6 bases from V and 7 bases from J, leaving 12 bases between. CDR3 length equals 12 residues. CDR3 nucleotides: TGTGCCAGCAGCCCCCGGACCACTGGCTACACCTTC. It codes for CASSPRTTGYTF.

This clonotype was counted only a few times. CDR3 DNA sequence: TGCAGCGTGCACGGATCGGAGACCCAGTACTTC. It yields the protein CSVHGSETQYF. The chain recombines TRBV29-1 with TRBJ2-5; D gene ambiguous. The CDR3 runs to 11 residues. Trimming took off 6 bases at V and 5 bases at J, with 10 bases between the two ends. Per the germline V gene, CDR1 is SQVTM and CDR2 is ANQGSEA. Together with reference TRBV29-1 and TRBJ2-5, the CDR3 gives the full variable domain: SAVISQKPSRDICQRGTSLTIQCQVDSQVTMMFWYRQQPGQSLTLIATANQGSEATYESGFVIDKFPISRPNLTFSTLTVSNMSPEDSSIYLCSVHGSETQYFGPGTRLLVL.

The rearrangement uses TRBV6-5 and TRBJ1-2; D is unclear. Trimming took 6 bases from V and 5 from J, leaving 10 bases between them. The CDR3 totals 12 residues. CDR1 is MNHEY, CDR2 SVGAGI, per germline. The CDR3 DNA reads TGTGCCAGCAGCACCCACCAGTATGGCTACACCTTC. It yields the protein CASSTHQYGYTF.

This clonotype was recorded only once. The chain links TRBV15 to TRBJ2-7; 8 bases are shared with TRBD1. The CDR3 has 15 residues. From germline, CDR1 is LNHNV and CDR2 YYDKDF (reference sequence). J gave up 3 bases and V 0 bases, and 4 bases lay outside the gene matches. The CDR3 region is CATSRDGTGVYEQYF. The CDR3 nucleotides are TGTGCCACCAGCAGAGACGGGACAGGAGTCTACGAGCAGTACTTC.

This clonotype turned up a few times. The CDR3 coding sequence is TGTGCCAGCAGTGAATTCCTCAGGGACGAGCAGTACTTC. Translated: CASSEFLRDEQYF. The rearrangement links TRBV25-1 to TRBJ2-7, with a tentative D call TRBD1 (5 bases). Germline values: CDR1 MGHDK, CDR2 SYGVNS. V was shortened by 1 base and J by 5 bases, with 9 bases between the two germline ends. The CDR3 consists of 13 residues.

The V call is TRBV20-1, the J call TRBJ2-5; 10 bases fit TRBD2. Near its end, the DNA agrees better with TRBJ2-7, so the J call may be wrong. The germline V gene has CDR1 DFQATT and CDR2 SNEGSKA (reference sequence). This CDR3 is 16 amino acids long. CDR3 DNA sequence: TGCAGTGCCGCCCCTATAGCGGGAGGTCCCCCCTACGAGCAGTACTTC. The encoded protein is CSAAPIAGGPPYEQYF.